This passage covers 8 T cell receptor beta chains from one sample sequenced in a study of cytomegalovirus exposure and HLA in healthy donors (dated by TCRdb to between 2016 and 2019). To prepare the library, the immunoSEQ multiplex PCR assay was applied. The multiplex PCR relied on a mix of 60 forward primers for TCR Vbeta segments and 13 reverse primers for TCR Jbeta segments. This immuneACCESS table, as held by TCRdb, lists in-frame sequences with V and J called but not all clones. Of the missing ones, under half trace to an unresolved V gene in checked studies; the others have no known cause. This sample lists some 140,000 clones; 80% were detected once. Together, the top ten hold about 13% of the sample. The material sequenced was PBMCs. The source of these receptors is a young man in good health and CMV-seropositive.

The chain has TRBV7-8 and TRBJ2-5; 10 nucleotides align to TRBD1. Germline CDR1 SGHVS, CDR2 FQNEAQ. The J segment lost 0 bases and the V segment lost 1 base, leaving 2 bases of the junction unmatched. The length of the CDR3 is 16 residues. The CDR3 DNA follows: TGTGCCAGCAGCTTAGGCGGGACAGGGGACCAAGAGACCCAGTACTTC. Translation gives CASSLGGTGDQETQYF.

The CDR3 coding sequence is TGTGCCAGCAGTGAAAACGTCGCGGCTAACTATGGCTACACCTTC. Residues: CASSENVAANYGYTF. The chain is built from TRBV6-1 and TRBJ1-2; no reliable D call. The V end was cut by 2 bases, the J end by 0 bases, with 10 bases between. Germline lookup yields CDR1 MNHNS and CDR2 SASEGT. This CDR3 is built from 15 residues.

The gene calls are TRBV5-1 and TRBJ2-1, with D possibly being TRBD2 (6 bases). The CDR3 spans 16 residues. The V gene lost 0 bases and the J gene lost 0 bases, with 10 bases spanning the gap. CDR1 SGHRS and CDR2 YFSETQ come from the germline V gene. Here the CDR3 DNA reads TGCGCCAGCAGCTTGGTGGCCGGGAGCTCCTACAATGAGCAGTTCTTC. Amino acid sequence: CASSLVAGSSYNEQFF.

The CDR3 loop is CASSLARGDRGLKTGELFF. The DNA of the CDR3 is TGTGCCAGCAGCTTAGCGAGGGGGGACAGGGGGCTAAAGACCGGGGAGCTGTTTTTT. V usage is TRBV7-2 and J usage is TRBJ2-2; 12 nucleotides match TRBD1. After removal of 0 bases from V and 5 bases from J, the junction contained 10 bases not matched to a gene. Germline V CDR1 and CDR2: SGHTA, FQGNSA. The CDR3 is made up of 19 amino acids.

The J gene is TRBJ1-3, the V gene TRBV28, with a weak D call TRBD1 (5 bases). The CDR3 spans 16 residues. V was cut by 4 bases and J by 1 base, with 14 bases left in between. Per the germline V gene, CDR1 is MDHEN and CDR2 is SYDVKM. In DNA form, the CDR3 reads TGTGCCAGCAGTTCGTCAGGGATTACGTCTGGAAACACCATATATTTT. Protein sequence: CASSSSGITSGNTIYF.

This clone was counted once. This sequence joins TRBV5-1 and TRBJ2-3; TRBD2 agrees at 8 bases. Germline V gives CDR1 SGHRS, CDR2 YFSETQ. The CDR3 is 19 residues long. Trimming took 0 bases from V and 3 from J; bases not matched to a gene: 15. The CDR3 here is CASSLAGGGLHTLTDTQYF. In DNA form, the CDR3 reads TGCGCCAGCAGCTTGGCCGGGGGGGGACTCCACACCTTAACAGATACGCAGTATTTT. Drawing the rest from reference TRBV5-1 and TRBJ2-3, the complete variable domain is KAGVTQTPRYLIKTRGQQVTLSCSPISGHRSVSWYQQTPGQGLQFLFEYFSETQRNKGNFPGRFSGRQFSNSRSEMNVSTLELGDSALYLCASSLAGGGLHTLTDTQYFGPGTRLTVL.

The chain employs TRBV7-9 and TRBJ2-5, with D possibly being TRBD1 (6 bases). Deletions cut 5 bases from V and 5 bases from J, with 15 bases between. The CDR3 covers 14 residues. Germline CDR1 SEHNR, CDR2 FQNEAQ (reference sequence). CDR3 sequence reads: CASSQGHLQETQYF. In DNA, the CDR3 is TGTGCCAGCAGCCAGGGACACTTGCAGGAGACCCAGTACTTC. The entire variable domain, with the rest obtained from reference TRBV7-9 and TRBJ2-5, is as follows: DTGVSQNPRHKITKRGQNVTFRCDPISEHNRLYWYRQTLGQGPEFLTYFQNEAQLEKSRLLSDRFSAERPKGSFSTLEIQRTEQGDSAMYLCASSQGHLQETQYFGPGTRLLVL.

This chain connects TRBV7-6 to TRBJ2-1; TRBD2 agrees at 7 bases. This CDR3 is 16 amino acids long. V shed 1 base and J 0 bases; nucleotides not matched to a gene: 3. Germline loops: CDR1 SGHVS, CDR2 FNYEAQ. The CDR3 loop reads CASSLEGGSSYNEQFF. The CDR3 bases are TGTGCCAGCAGCTTAGAGGGAGGGAGCTCCTACAATGAGCAGTTCTTC.